The clone carrying this TCR beta chain has at least ten counts. TCRdb re-analysed the RT-PCR reads in MiXCR, keeping a single row per CDR3 protein. The sample contains about 700,000 distinct CDR3 sequences, 11% to 15% of which appear only once. CDR1 LGHNA and CDR2 YSLEER come from the germline V gene. This CDR3 is 16 amino acids long. Unmatched junction bases numbered 7, after V lost 2 bases and J lost 8 bases. V and J are TRBV4-3 and TRBJ2-1; 12 nucleotides agree with TRBD2. This TCR came from a female donor in good health, serving as a healthy control. Sample: memory CD4+ T cells from blood. The CDR3 reads CASSQRRLAGADEQFF. The CDR3 nucleotides read TGCGCCAGCAGCCAACGCAGACTAGCGGGAGCGGATGAGCAGTTCTTC.